The 22 T cell receptor beta chains reported below all come from one sample, sequenced in a study of T cell responses to AZD1222 COVID-19 vaccine. Assay used: immunoSEQ multiplex PCR; TCRdb lists only in-frame clones, some missing. The sample consists of about 81,000 clones, 85% to 95% of them appearing once. The material was peripheral blood, obtained 28 days after the second AZD1222 dose. These receptors were taken from an adult who received the AZD1222 COVID-19 vaccine.

CDR3 region: CASSPLGFNEKLFF. The CDR3, as DNA: TGTGCCAGCTCACCGTTGGGTTTTAATGAAAAACTGTTTTTT. This chain connects TRBV18 to TRBJ1-4; D call uncertain. V was cut by 3 bases and J by 4 bases, with 9 bases left in between. Germline lookup yields CDR1 KGHSH and CDR2 LQKENI. This CDR3 has 14 residues.

The rearrangement links TRBV5-1 to TRBJ2-2; D remains ambiguous. This CDR3 region has 13 residues. V was pared by 5 bases and J by 7 bases, with 12 bases between. Per the germline V gene, CDR1 is SGHRS and CDR2 is YFSETQ. CDR3 DNA sequence: TGCGCCAGCAGTCTAGGGTTTGGCGGGGAGCTGTTTTTT. Translating it yields CASSLGFGGELFF.

The genes are TRBV28 and TRBJ1-4, with 8 bases fitting TRBD1. Looked up from germline, CDR1 is MDHEN and CDR2 is SYDVKM. The ends lost 6 bases at V and 6 bases at J; junction bases unmatched: 3. CDR3 length: 13 amino acids. The CDR3 region has the DNA TGTGCCAGCAGAAGACAGGGGCATGAAAAACTGTTTTTT. As protein: CASRRQGHEKLFF.

The V and J genes are TRBV2 and TRBJ2-1; no firm D call. V lost 4 bases and J lost 4, with 2 bases in between. In germline, CDR1 is SNHLY, CDR2 FYNNEI. This CDR3 region has 11 residues. The CDR3 region is CASSAYNEQFF. The CDR3 coding sequence is TGTGCCAGCAGTGCTTACAATGAGCAGTTCTTC.

J is TRBJ1-5 and V is TRBV19, with 7 bases that match TRBD1. Germline CDR1 reads LNHDA; CDR2 reads SQIVND (reference sequence). V lost 3 bases, J lost 6 bases, and 11 bases stayed unmatched. This CDR3 is 16 amino acids long. CDR3 loop: CASSMGVMAGGQPQHF. The DNA of the CDR3 is TGTGCCAGTAGTATGGGTGTCATGGCAGGGGGTCAGCCCCAGCATTTT.

CDR3 bases: TGTGCCAGCAGCTGGACAGGGGTTGGCTACACCTTC. Its protein is CASSWTGVGYTF. The V and J genes are TRBV5-4 and TRBJ1-2; 9 bases match TRBD1. Trimming at V came to 3 bases and at J to 7 bases, leaving 1 base not matched to a gene. Germline CDR1 and CDR2: SGHNT and YYREEE (reference sequence). The CDR3 totals 12 residues.

This chain connects TRBV14 to TRBJ2-1; perhaps D is TRBD1 or TRBD2 (5 bases each). In germline, CDR1 is SGHDN, CDR2 FVKESK. V was trimmed by 8 bases and J by 3 bases, leaving 20 bases between them. The CDR3 is 16 amino acids. In nucleotides, the CDR3 is TGTGCCAGCGGGGGTCAGGACGGATTAAGCTACAATGAGCAGTTCTTC. Protein sequence: CASGGQDGLSYNEQFF. The complete variable domain, with remaining parts taken from reference TRBV14 and TRBJ2-1, reads EAGVTQFPSHSVIEKGQTVTLRCDPISGHDNLYWYRRVMGKEIKFLLHFVKESKQDESGMPNNRFLAERTGGTYSTLKVQPAELEDSGVYFCASGGQDGLSYNEQFFGPGTRLTVL.

The chain has TRBV7-7 and TRBJ2-5; D is undetermined. V lost 6 bases and J 5 bases, leaving 13 bases between the germline ends. CDR1 SSHAT and CDR2 FNYEAQ come from the germline V gene (reference sequence). The CDR3 has 13 residues. The CDR3 reads CASSTYRRETQYF. CDR3 coding DNA: TGTGCCAGCAGTACATATCGTCGGGAGACCCAGTACTTC.

This chain connects TRBV4-1 to TRBJ2-1; TRBD1 aligns across 8 bases. CDR1 MGHRA and CDR2 YSYEKL come from the germline V gene. The CDR3 loop spans 15 amino acids. The junction had 12 bases not matched to a gene; V was cut back by 6 bases and J by 8 bases. CDR3 residues: CASSKVDRGGHEQFF. CDR3 DNA: TGCGCCAGCAGTAAAGTTGACAGGGGTGGGCATGAGCAGTTCTTC.

The chain employs TRBV28 and TRBJ1-2; the D gene is possibly TRBD1 (5 bases). This CDR3 contains 16 residues. Germline CDR1 and CDR2: MDHEN and SYDVKM. The ends were cut back, 7 bases at V and 4 bases at J, with 22 bases in the middle. DNA for the CDR3: TGTGCCAGCATCAAGGGCGCAGGGAATTATATCTATGGCTACACCTTC. It is translated as CASIKGAGNYIYGYTF.

The gene calls are TRBV6-6 and TRBJ2-7; D is possibly TRBD2 (5 bases). The germline gives CDR1 MNHNY, CDR2 SVGAGI (reference sequence). CDR3 length equals 12 residues. V lost 6 bases and J lost 1, with 7 bases in between. In DNA form, the CDR3 reads TGTGCCAGCAGGACGGGATCCTACGAGCAGTACTTC. Amino acids: CASRTGSYEQYF.

The gene calls are TRBV28 and TRBJ2-7; 14 nucleotides match TRBD2. With 6 bases clipped from V and 2 bases from J, the junction kept 3 bases outside the gene matches. The CDR3 extends over 15 amino acids. Germline CDR1 reads MDHEN; CDR2 reads SYDVKM. CDR3 loop: CASSPGLAGAYEQYF. The DNA of the CDR3 is TGTGCCAGCAGCCCGGGACTAGCGGGAGCCTACGAGCAGTACTTC. Combining the CDR3 with reference TRBV28 and TRBJ2-7 gives the whole variable domain DVKVTQSSRYLVKRTGEKVFLECVQDMDHENMFWYRQDPGLGLRLIYFSYDVKMKEKGDIPEGYSVSREKKERFSLILESASTNQTSMYLCASSPGLAGAYEQYFGPGTRLTVT.

J is TRBJ2-1 and V is TRBV5-1; the D is unclear. Germline lookup yields CDR1 SGHRS and CDR2 YFSETQ. Trimming shortened V by 0 bases and J by 4 bases, and 2 bases separated the two germline ends. This CDR3 is 12 amino acids long. The CDR3 DNA sequence: TGCGCCAGCAGCTTGGCTTACAATGAGCAGTTCTTC. Its translation: CASSLAYNEQFF. Full variable domain (missing parts from reference TRBV5-1 and TRBJ2-1): KAGVTQTPRYLIKTRGQQVTLSCSPISGHRSVSWYQQTPGQGLQFLFEYFSETQRNKGNFPGRFSGRQFSNSRSEMNVSTLELGDSALYLCASSLAYNEQFFGPGTRLTVL.

The genes are TRBV21-1 and TRBJ2-3; the table calls TRBD2, which could not be checked here. TRBV21-1 is deemed a pseudogene. The CDR3 is 12 residues long. The CDR3, as DNA: TGCCGTGGCGGGAATAGCACAGATACGCAGTATTTT. Protein sequence: CRGGNSTDTQYF.

In DNA, the CDR3 is TGTGCCTGGAGGGGGGGACAGGGTCCATACACTGAAGCTTTCTTT. Protein sequence: CAWRGGQGPYTEAFF. This chain links TRBV30 with TRBJ1-1; 9 bases are a match to TRBD1. The germline V gene encodes CDR1 GTSNPN and CDR2 SVGIG (reference sequence). The J segment lost 3 bases and the V segment lost 3 bases, leaving 8 bases of the junction unmatched. The CDR3 length is 15 residues.

This clone has a single count. V gene TRBV7-9 combines with J gene TRBJ1-6, with 9 positions matching TRBD1. Germline V CDR1 and CDR2: SEHNR, FQNEAQ (reference sequence). J lost 5 bases, V lost 6 bases, and 5 bases had no gene match. CDR3 size: 15 residues. This CDR3 reads CASRLRDRDNSPLHF. The CDR3 nucleotides are TGTGCCAGCAGACTCCGGGACAGGGATAATTCACCCCTCCACTTT.

In this sample, this clone turned up a few times. The gene calls are TRBV9 and TRBJ2-3; possibly TRBD2 for D (5 bases). This CDR3 has 15 residues. Germline-derived CDR1 and CDR2 are SGDLS and YYNGEE. V was pared by 0 bases and J by 3 bases, with 11 bases between. The CDR3 reads CASSVVPSGTDTQYF. DNA of the CDR3: TGTGCCAGCAGCGTAGTCCCGTCGGGGACAGATACGCAGTATTTT.

The chain has TRBV28 and TRBJ2-7; D ambiguous. V was trimmed by 10 bases and J by 1 base, leaving 11 bases between them. CDR1 and CDR2 from the germline V gene are MDHEN and SYDVKM. CDR3 length equals 12 residues. In nucleotides, the CDR3 is TGTGCCACCGGGCATAGTTCCTACGAGCAGTACTTC. Its protein product is CATGHSSYEQYF.

The J gene is TRBJ1-1, the V gene TRBV2, with D uncertain. The germline V and J ends were trimmed by 0 bases and 0 bases, with 5 bases remaining between them. CDR1 is SNHLY and CDR2 is FYNNEI in the germline V gene. The CDR3 totals 14 residues. This CDR3 is CASSEARVNTEAFF. CDR3 DNA sequence: TGTGCCAGCAGTGAAGCGAGAGTGAACACTGAAGCTTTCTTT.

The rearrangement links TRBV18 to TRBJ2-2; TRBD2 matches 7 bases. Germline trimming cut 4 bases from V and 3 bases from J; bases unmatched to any gene: 5. Germline assignment: CDR1 KGHSH and CDR2 LQKENI. The CDR3 length is 15 residues. The CDR3, as DNA: TGTGCCAGCTCACGGCGGGAGTCCGACACCGGGGAGCTGTTTTTT. This encodes CASSRRESDTGELFF.

The chain has TRBV9 and TRBJ2-1; possibly TRBD2 for D (7 bases). The CDR3 extends over 17 amino acids. Germline V gene sequence: CDR1 SGDLS, CDR2 YYNGEE. Trimming cost V 4 bases and J 8 bases, with 25 bases left between them. Here the CDR3 DNA reads TGTGCCAGCAGCCAATCGATACAGATACAGGGAGGGGATGAGCAGTTCTTC. Translated, it gives CASSQSIQIQGGDEQFF.

V is TRBV27 and J is TRBJ2-1; no definite D call. Germline V CDR1 and CDR2: MNHEY, SMNVEV (reference sequence). This CDR3 is 17 amino acids long. The V gene lost 5 bases and the J gene lost 5 bases, with 22 bases spanning the gap. The CDR3 loop reads CASSPLRANRENNEQFF. The CDR3 bases are TGTGCCAGCAGTCCGCTTCGAGCCAACAGAGAAAACAATGAGCAGTTCTTC.